Presented here are 17 T cell receptor beta chains from one specimen sequenced in a study of cytomegalovirus exposure and HLA in healthy donors. PCR was performed using 60 Vbeta and 13 Jbeta primers. TCRdb's table, derived via immunoSEQ multiplex PCR, lists solely in-frame clones and lacks some. The sample contains approximately 170,000 clones, almost 75% of which appear only once. The sample comprised PBMCs. The receptors derive from a woman aged 18-29 years in good health and CMV-seropositive.

This CDR3 is CASSLSVRGSINYGYTF. The CDR3 DNA sequence: TGTGCCAGCAGCTTGTCCGTTCGGGGGTCCATAAACTATGGCTACACCTTC. The chain has TRBV5-6 and TRBJ1-2; D might be TRBD1 (5 bases). The CDR3 contains 17 residues. Germline V gene lookup returns CDR1 SGHDT and CDR2 YYEEEE. The V end was cut by 1 base, the J end by 2 bases, with 18 bases between. Supplemented by reference TRBV5-6 and TRBJ1-2, the full variable domain reads DAGVTQSPTHLIKTRGQQVTLRCSPKSGHDTVSWYQQALGQGPQFIFQYYEEEERQRGNFPDRFSGHQFPNYSSELNVNALLLGDSALYLCASSLSVRGSINYGYTFGSGTRLTVV.

As to this clone: The junction departs from the called germline gene at one end, perhaps through a read error. The CDR3 sequence: CASADSPYNEQFF. The CDR3 DNA reads as TGTGCCAGTGCAGACAGTCCCTACAATGAGCAATTCTTC. The rearrangement uses TRBV19 and TRBJ2-1; the D gene is possibly TRBD1 (5 bases). Germline lookup yields CDR1 LNHDA and CDR2 SQIVND (reference sequence). CDR3 size: 13 residues.

The chain employs TRBV2 and TRBJ1-6; D might be TRBD1 (5 bases). The V end lost 2 bases, the J end lost 7 bases, and 15 bases lay between the germline ends. Per germline, CDR1 SNHLY and CDR2 FYNNEI. This CDR3 spans 16 amino acids. CDR3 bases: TGTGCCAGCAGTGAAACGGCACAGGCCCCGAATTCACCCCTCCACTTT. Its protein is CASSETAQAPNSPLHF.

The CDR3 DNA reads as TGTGCCAGCAGCTTAGCGAAGGGGACAGGGTCCAGGCAGTTCTTC. Protein product: CASSLAKGTGSRQFF. The chain is built from TRBV7-9 and TRBJ2-1; 9 bases match TRBD1. CDR3 length equals 15 residues. V shed 0 bases and J 12 bases; nucleotides not matched to a gene: 9. Germline loops: CDR1 SEHNR, CDR2 FQNEAQ (reference sequence).

This chain joins TRBV7-3 and TRBJ2-2; D is possibly TRBD2 (7 bases). CDR1 is SGHTA and CDR2 is FQGTGA in the germline V gene. The CDR3 is made up of 17 amino acids. V was trimmed by 5 bases and J by 3 bases, leaving 19 bases between them. In nucleotides, the CDR3 is TGTGCCAGCAGCCTGTTAGGGGGGGGGCTGGACACCGGGGAGCTGTTTTTT. Encoded protein: CASSLLGGGLDTGELFF.

This sequence joins TRBV19 and TRBJ2-5, with 7 bases lining up with TRBD1. Germline CDR1 and CDR2: LNHDA and SQIVND (reference sequence). The V gene end was trimmed by 4 bases and the J gene end by 5 bases; junction bases not matched to a gene: 7. CDR3 length equals 14 residues. Here the CDR3 reads CASSTDRASETQYF. The CDR3 coding sequence is TGTGCCAGTAGTACCGACAGGGCGAGCGAGACCCAGTACTTC.

The V gene is TRBV27, the J gene TRBJ2-7; unclear D gene. In germline, CDR1 is MNHEY, CDR2 SMNVEV (reference sequence). The CDR3 spans 13 residues. Deletions cut 6 bases from V and 1 base from J, with 10 bases between. As DNA, the CDR3 is TGTGCCAGCAGAACCGCCGGGTCCTACGAGCAGTACTTC. Protein product: CASRTAGSYEQYF.

The DNA for the CDR3 is TGTGCCAGCAGCTTTAGCGGGGTTGGGGGAGAGACCCAGTACTTC. Translation: CASSFSGVGGETQYF. V and J are TRBV7-2 and TRBJ2-5; 8 bases match TRBD2. CDR1 and CDR2 from the germline V gene are SGHTA and FQGNSA. Trimming removed 3 bases from V and 4 bases from J; junction bases left unmatched: 7. This CDR3 is built from 15 residues.

This clone was counted only a few times. The chain joins TRBV11-2 to TRBJ1-1; D unresolved. The CDR3 is 14 residues long. The germline V gene has CDR1 SGHAT and CDR2 FQNNGV. Trimming removed 5 bases from V and 5 bases from J, with 15 bases in between. The CDR3 coding sequence is TGTGCCAGCAGCCCACCCGGACTCTCAACTGAAGCTTTCTTT. This codes for CASSPPGLSTEAFF. Supplemented by reference TRBV11-2 and TRBJ1-1, the full variable domain reads EAGVAQSPRYKIIEKRQSVAFWCNPISGHATLYWYQQILGQGPKLLIQFQNNGVVDDSQLPKDRFSAERLKGVDSTLKIQPAKLEDSAVYLCASSPPGLSTEAFFGQGTRLTVV.

This chain uses TRBV29-1 with TRBJ2-5, with D possibly being TRBD2 (6 bases). The germline V gene encodes CDR1 SQVTM and CDR2 ANQGSEA. The V end was cut by 7 bases, the J end by 2 bases, with 17 bases between. The CDR3 extends over 14 amino acids. As DNA, the CDR3 is TGCAGCGCCTCGATGGCGGGGAGACAAGAGACCCAGTACTTC. It specifies CSASMAGRQETQYF.

The chain uses TRBV7-9 and TRBJ2-5; no definite D call. Judging by the DNA end, TRBJ2-7 fits better; the J call may be wrong. CDR1 and CDR2 (germline): SEHNR, FQNEAQ (reference sequence). This CDR3 is 11 amino acids long. The CDR3 DNA reads as TGTGCCAGCGAAAGCTCCTACGAGCAGTACTTC. Its translation: CASESSYEQYF.

The chain carries TRBV30 and TRBJ1-4; a weak D match, TRBD1 (6 bases). In germline, CDR1 is GTSNPN, CDR2 SVGIG (reference sequence). Trimming left V 2 bases short and J 7 bases short, with 14 bases between. There are 14 residues in the CDR3. In DNA, the CDR3 is TGTGCCTGGAGTAAAGGGACACGGACTGAAAAACTGTTTTTT. As protein: CAWSKGTRTEKLFF.

The table lists this clone with a few counts. The chain recombines TRBV6-1 with TRBJ2-1; possibly TRBD1 for D (6 bases). CDR1 MNHNS and CDR2 SASEGT come from the germline V gene. The CDR3 runs to 15 residues. Trimming pared 1 base from V and 2 bases from J, leaving 9 bases between. The CDR3 DNA reads as TGTGCCAGCAGTGAAGTCCGGACAGCCTACAATGAGCAGTTCTTC. Amino acids: CASSEVRTAYNEQFF.

V usage is TRBV27 and J usage is TRBJ2-5, with 7 bases matching TRBD1. Matching the DNA end better, TRBJ2-7 makes the J call doubtful. The length of the CDR3 is 15 residues. Germline V lookup: CDR1 MNHEY, CDR2 SMNVEV (reference sequence). The CDR3 bases are TGTGCCAGCATCCGTGAGTCAGGGGGTCTCTACGAGCAGTACTTC. It yields the protein CASIRESGGLYEQYF.

The chain is built from TRBV6-1 and TRBJ2-7; a weak D match, TRBD2 (6 bases). V dropped 6 bases and J dropped 5 bases, with 17 bases sitting between them. CDR1 and CDR2 from the germline V gene are MNHNS and SASEGT. The CDR3 is made up of 14 amino acids. CDR3 sequence (DNA): TGTGCCAGCAGCCCTCCGGGACTCACCCACGAGCAGTACTTC. Translating it yields CASSPPGLTHEQYF.

The rearrangement joins TRBV7-9 to TRBJ2-1; 8 nucleotides match TRBD2. The trim removed 0 bases at V and 1 base at J, leaving 5 bases unmatched. Per germline, CDR1 SEHNR and CDR2 FQNEAQ (reference sequence). This CDR3 comprises 17 residues. CDR3 loop: CASSLAPGLVSYNEQFF. DNA of the CDR3: TGTGCCAGCAGCTTAGCCCCGGGACTAGTATCCTACAATGAGCAGTTCTTC.

The table lists this clone with a few counts. This chain joins TRBV30 and TRBJ1-2; D is unresolved. With 2 bases removed from V and 8 bases from J, the gap between germline ends came to 12 bases. CDR3 length equals 12 residues. The V gene's germline CDR1 is GTSNPN and CDR2 SVGIG (reference sequence). The CDR3 nucleotides read TGTGCCTGGAGTCCCACCGGGGTGGGCTACACCTTC. Protein product: CAWSPTGVGYTF.